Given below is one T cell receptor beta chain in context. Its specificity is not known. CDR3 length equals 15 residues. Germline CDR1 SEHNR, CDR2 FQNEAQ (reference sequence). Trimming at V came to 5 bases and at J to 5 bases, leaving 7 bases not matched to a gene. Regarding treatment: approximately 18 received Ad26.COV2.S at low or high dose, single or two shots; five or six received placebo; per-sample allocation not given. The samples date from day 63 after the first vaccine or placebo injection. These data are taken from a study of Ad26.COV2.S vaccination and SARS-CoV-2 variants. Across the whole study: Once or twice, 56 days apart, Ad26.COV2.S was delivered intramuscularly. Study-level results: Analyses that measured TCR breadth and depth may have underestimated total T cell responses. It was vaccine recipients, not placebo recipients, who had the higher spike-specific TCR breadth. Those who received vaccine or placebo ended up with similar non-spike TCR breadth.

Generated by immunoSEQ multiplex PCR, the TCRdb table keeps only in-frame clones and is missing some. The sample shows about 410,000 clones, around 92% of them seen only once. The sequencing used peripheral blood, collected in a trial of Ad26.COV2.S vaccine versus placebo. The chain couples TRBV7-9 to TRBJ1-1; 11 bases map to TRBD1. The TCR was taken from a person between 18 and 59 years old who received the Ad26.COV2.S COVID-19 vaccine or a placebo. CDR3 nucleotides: TGTGCCAGCAGCGTCGGACAGGGGGCGCGGACTGAAGCTTTCTTT. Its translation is CASSVGQGARTEAFF.